The next 31 T cell receptor beta chains were all read from a single sample in a study of shared clonotypes between healthy human individuals. Produced via immunoSEQ multiplex PCR; TCRdb's table is partial and in-frame only. The sample lists around 2.3 million clones, 90% to 96% occurring once. Sequenced material: naive CD4+ T cells sorted from blood. Subset described: CD45RA+ positively selected. These receptors all come from a man younger than 35 in good health.

This clone was seen just once. This chain uses TRBV25-1 with TRBJ2-5; no firm D call. The germline V gene encodes CDR1 MGHDK and CDR2 SYGVNS. The germline V and J ends were trimmed by 7 bases and 2 bases, with 14 bases remaining between them. This CDR3 region has 14 residues. The CDR3 bases are TGTGCCAGCAAGGATTGGTTCGAACAAGAGACCCAGTACTTC. It yields the protein CASKDWFEQETQYF.

The rearrangement uses TRBV5-1 and TRBJ2-1; either TRBD1 or TRBD2 may supply D (5 bases each). Germline V gene sequence: CDR1 SGHRS, CDR2 YFSETQ. This CDR3 region has 15 residues. Trimming took off 7 bases at V and 2 bases at J, with 16 bases between the two ends. CDR3 sequence (DNA): TGCGCCAGCGCCTCCCCGGGACGTACCTACAATGAGCAGTTCTTC. This codes for CASASPGRTYNEQFF.

This clone occurred once. The rearrangement links TRBV4-3 to TRBJ2-1; 10 bases fit TRBD2. After removal of 11 bases from V and 6 bases from J, the junction contained 7 bases not matched to a gene. Germline CDR1 reads LGHNA; CDR2 reads YSLEER. The CDR3 has 13 amino acids. CDR3 sequence: CASRSGRANEQFF. As DNA, the CDR3 is TGCGCCTCGAGGAGCGGGAGGGCCAATGAGCAGTTCTTC.

The chain combines TRBV28 with TRBJ2-7; D is perhaps TRBD1 (5 bases). The CDR3 contains 15 residues. Germline V gene sequence: CDR1 MDHEN, CDR2 SYDVKM. The V gene lost 2 bases and the J gene lost 2 bases, with 13 bases spanning the gap. The DNA of the CDR3 is TGTGCCAGCAGTTTAGCGACAGACCGACCCTACGAGCAGTACTTC. Translated: CASSLATDRPYEQYF. Combining the CDR3 with reference TRBV28 and TRBJ2-7 gives the whole variable domain DVKVTQSSRYLVKRTGEKVFLECVQDMDHENMFWYRQDPGLGLRLIYFSYDVKMKEKGDIPEGYSVSREKKERFSLILESASTNQTSMYLCASSLATDRPYEQYFGPGTRLTVT.

In its sample, this clone was seen a few times. This chain joins TRBV4-1 and TRBJ2-2; TRBD2 aligns across 9 bases. The CDR3 is 13 residues long. With V trimmed by 7 bases and J by 7 bases, 4 bases remained unmatched. Germline-derived CDR1 and CDR2 are MGHRA and YSYEKL. The CDR3 DNA reads TGCGCCAGCACGGCGGGGGGGATCGGGGAGCTGTTTTTT. This encodes CASTAGGIGELFF.

This chain links TRBV5-1 with TRBJ1-2, with 7 bases matching TRBD1. The V and J ends lost 0 bases and 5 bases, in that order; junction bases with no gene match: 7. Germline assignment: CDR1 SGHRS and CDR2 YFSETQ. There are 15 residues in the CDR3. DNA for the CDR3: TGCGCCAGCAGCTTGGTATTTGGGACAGATTATGGCTACACCTTC. Translated, it gives CASSLVFGTDYGYTF.

The V and J genes are TRBV30 and TRBJ1-1; 7 bases agree with TRBD1. Germline V CDR1 and CDR2: GTSNPN, SVGIG (reference sequence). Unmatched junction bases numbered 12, after V lost 3 bases and J lost 2 bases. The CDR3 has 16 amino acids. The CDR3 nucleotides are TGTGCCTGGAGGCTACCGTCCAGGGGGTTTAACACTGAAGCTTTCTTT. Its protein product is CAWRLPSRGFNTEAFF.

The V gene is TRBV12-5, the J gene TRBJ1-2; D not resolved. V lost 0 bases and J 4 bases, leaving 9 bases between the germline ends. The CDR3 consists of 14 residues. The germline V gene encodes CDR1 LGHNT and CDR2 FRNRAP. The CDR3 DNA reads TGTGCTAGTGGTTTGGTAGGGATTTCCTATGGCTACACCTTC. Translated: CASGLVGISYGYTF.

The genes are TRBV5-1 and TRBJ2-5, with TRBD2 matching 8 bases. The CDR3 covers 14 residues. V was clipped by 6 bases and J by 5 bases; unmatched bases: 9. From germline, CDR1 is SGHRS and CDR2 YFSETQ. The CDR3 DNA is TGCGCCAGCAAATCGGGAGGGCCGGGTGAGACCCAGTACTTC. This sequence encodes CASKSGGPGETQYF. Based on the CDR3 plus reference TRBV5-1 and TRBJ2-5, the full variable domain is KAGVTQTPRYLIKTRGQQVTLSCSPISGHRSVSWYQQTPGQGLQFLFEYFSETQRNKGNFPGRFSGRQFSNSRSEMNVSTLELGDSALYLCASKSGGPGETQYFGPGTRLLVL.

V and J are TRBV5-1 and TRBJ2-7; a possible D gene is TRBD2 (6 bases). Germline V gives CDR1 SGHRS, CDR2 YFSETQ. This CDR3 is 18 amino acids long. Trimming pared 0 bases from V and 1 base from J, leaving 20 bases between. The chain's CDR3 is CASSLDLSERARSYEQYF. CDR3 nucleotides: TGCGCCAGCAGCTTGGACCTATCCGAGCGGGCTCGGTCCTACGAGCAGTACTTC.

Turning to this clone: In the same sample, other DNA sequences code for this CDR3. CDR3 sequence reads: CASSYSGETQYF. The CDR3 DNA is TGTGCCAGCAGTTACTCTGGGGAGACCCAGTACTTC. This chain links TRBV6-5 with TRBJ2-5; the D is unclear. Germline V gene data show CDR1 as MNHEY and CDR2 as SVGAGI. The CDR3 sequence is 12 residues long. V lost 0 bases and J lost 5, with 4 bases in between.

This rearrangement joins TRBV19 to TRBJ2-5; TRBD2 might be the D (6 bases). The CDR3 consists of 13 residues. Germline-derived CDR1 and CDR2 are LNHDA and SQIVND (reference sequence). V was shortened by 3 bases and J by 4 bases, with 9 bases between the two germline ends. The CDR3 protein is CASSIVGLETQYF. The CDR3 DNA reads TGTGCCAGTAGTATCGTGGGACTAGAGACCCAGTACTTC.

This chain links TRBV30 with TRBJ1-5, with TRBD1 matching over 8 bases. J gave up 9 bases and V 2 bases, and 15 bases lay outside the gene matches. CDR1 and CDR2 (germline): GTSNPN, SVGIG (reference sequence). The CDR3 is 16 amino acids. In nucleotides, the CDR3 is TGTGCCTGGAGTCCGCGGCAGGGGGCACATTCTCTGCCCCAGCATTTT. This translates into CAWSPRQGAHSLPQHF.

This chain uses TRBV5-1 with TRBJ1-1; 7 bases map to TRBD1. The CDR3 totals 16 residues. The V gene's germline CDR1 is SGHRS and CDR2 YFSETQ. The V and J ends lost 1 base and 4 bases, in that order; junction bases with no gene match: 10. CDR3: CASSLSRTGPGTEAFF. The DNA for the CDR3 is TGCGCCAGCAGCTTGAGCAGGACAGGCCCTGGCACTGAAGCTTTCTTT.

The J gene is TRBJ2-3, the V gene TRBV5-1, with a possible D match to TRBD2 (6 bases). The germline V gene encodes CDR1 SGHRS and CDR2 YFSETQ. The CDR3 covers 14 residues. V lost 9 bases and J 2 bases, leaving 16 bases between the germline ends. The CDR3 sequence: CATSGESATDTQYF. The CDR3 coding sequence is TGCGCCACGTCGGGGGAAAGCGCCACAGATACGCAGTATTTT.

V is TRBV4-1 and J is TRBJ2-2; TRBD2 might be the D (6 bases). The CDR3 runs to 17 residues. The germline CDR1 and CDR2 sequences are MGHRA and YSYEKL. The germline V and J ends were trimmed by 1 base and 5 bases, with 17 bases remaining between them. CDR3 coding DNA: TGCGCCAGCAGCCAAGGGGGGAGGCAGGGACGAACCGGGGAGCTGTTTTTT. It translates to CASSQGGRQGRTGELFF.

This chain connects TRBV5-4 to TRBJ2-3, with 7 bases identical to TRBD1. CDR1 and CDR2 (germline): SGHNT, YYREEE (reference sequence). The CDR3 contains 15 residues. V trimming: 3 bases; J trimming: 4 bases; junction bases outside the gene matches: 8. CDR3 amino acids: CASSWPGGPSDTQYF. The CDR3, as DNA: TGTGCCAGCAGCTGGCCAGGGGGTCCGTCAGATACGCAGTATTTT.

The rearrangement links TRBV11-2 to TRBJ2-3, with 9 bases that match TRBD2. The CDR3 contains 17 residues. CDR1 and CDR2 from the germline V gene are SGHAT and FQNNGV. Trimming cost V 5 bases and J 0 bases; bases outside gene matches: 9. The CDR3 spells CASSPQASGASTDTQYF. CDR3 coding DNA: TGTGCCAGCAGCCCCCAGGCTAGCGGGGCTAGCACAGATACGCAGTATTTT.

A note on this clone: The same CDR3 can be traced to other DNA sequences in this sample. V usage is TRBV5-1 and J usage is TRBJ2-3; D is uncertain. In germline, CDR1 is SGHRS, CDR2 YFSETQ. V was shortened by 0 bases and J by 4 bases, with 9 bases between the two germline ends. The length of the CDR3 is 14 residues. The CDR3 nucleotides are TGCGCCAGCAGCTTGGGACCCCTCCCAGATACGCAGTATTTT. It is translated as CASSLGPLPDTQYF.

The rearrangement links TRBV27 to TRBJ1-6, with 10 bases identical to TRBD1. Per germline, CDR1 MNHEY and CDR2 SMNVEV (reference sequence). V lost 5 bases to trimming and J lost 13 bases; unmatched junction nucleotides: 8. This CDR3 has 14 residues. The CDR3 sequence is CASSTPTGGKPLHF. DNA for the CDR3: TGTGCCAGCAGTACCCCGACAGGGGGCAAGCCCCTCCACTTT.

The chain has TRBV5-1 and TRBJ2-5; unclear D gene. Trimming took off 5 bases at V and 5 bases at J, with 16 bases between the two ends. CDR1 SGHRS and CDR2 YFSETQ come from the germline V gene. CDR3 length: 14 residues. In nucleotides, the CDR3 is TGCGCCAGCAGTCCCCGATTAGCCGGGGAGACCCAGTACTTC. Its translation is CASSPRLAGETQYF.

The rearrangement uses TRBV7-9 and TRBJ2-2; TRBD2 matches 13 bases. The CDR3 loop spans 18 amino acids. Germline assignment: CDR1 SEHNR and CDR2 FQNEAQ (reference sequence). The ends lost 5 bases at V and 4 bases at J; junction bases unmatched: 10. The CDR3 DNA is TGTGCCAGCAGCCCCCCACTAGCGGGGGGGCCGGTCACCGGGGAGCTGTTTTTT. Amino acids: CASSPPLAGGPVTGELFF.

V is TRBV5-1 and J is TRBJ1-3; D possibly corresponds to TRBD1 (6 bases). Germline V CDR1 and CDR2: SGHRS, YFSETQ. V dropped 0 bases and J dropped 2 bases, with 9 bases sitting between them. This CDR3 has 15 residues. The CDR3 DNA sequence: TGCGCCAGCAGCTTGGAGGGGGGAGCTGGAAACACCATATATTTT. Translating it yields CASSLEGGAGNTIYF.

The chain couples TRBV7-9 to TRBJ2-1, with D possibly TRBD2 on 6 matching bases. Germline-derived CDR1 and CDR2 are SEHNR and FQNEAQ (reference sequence). The CDR3 contains 16 residues. The germline V and J ends were trimmed by 1 base and 0 bases, with 10 bases remaining between them. The DNA for the CDR3 is TGTGCCAGCAGCTTAGGACTAGTGCCCTCCTACAATGAGCAGTTCTTC. Its protein product is CASSLGLVPSYNEQFF.

Comments on this clone: Germline and junction disagree at one end, which may indicate a read error. The chain couples TRBV18 to TRBJ1-5; a weak D match, TRBD1 (5 bases). This CDR3 contains 15 residues. Germline assignment: CDR1 KGHSH and CDR2 LQKENI. The CDR3 DNA reads TGTGCCAGCTCACCAGATACAGGATACAATCAGGCCCAGCATTTT. This sequence encodes CASSPDTGYNQAQHF.

This chain links TRBV7-9 with TRBJ1-1; D uncertain. The CDR3 loop spans 15 amino acids. Trimming cost V 3 bases and J 1 base, with 12 bases left between them. Germline CDR1 reads SEHNR; CDR2 reads FQNEAQ (reference sequence). The CDR3 sequence is CASSFLAVRNTEAFF. CDR3 nucleotide sequence: TGTGCCAGCAGCTTTCTGGCGGTAAGGAACACTGAAGCTTTCTTT.

Notes on this clone: The CDR3 does not close with the conserved phenylalanine or tryptophan, likely indicating a read error. It is unclear where the CDR3 begins or ends on the DNA, so no DNA is shown, and the CDR3 is as TCRdb lists it. This rearrangement joins TRBV11-3 to TRBJ1-2; the table's D gene call, TRBD1, was not cross checked with the DNA. The CDR3 has 13 residues if both end residues are counted. CDR1 is SGHNT and CDR2 is YENEEA in the germline V gene. CDR3 region: CASSLGQGFDALL.

This chain links TRBV6-5 with TRBJ1-5; D remains unclear. The CDR3 length is 13 residues. Germline CDR1 and CDR2: MNHEY and SVGAGI. Trimming pared 8 bases from V and 7 bases from J, leaving 15 bases between. The CDR3 DNA follows: TGTGCCAGCGGACCCGACATCTACCAGCCCCAGCATTTT. Its protein product is CASGPDIYQPQHF.

The V and J genes are TRBV30 and TRBJ1-5; the D is unclear. V lost 5 bases and J lost 0, with 8 bases in between. The CDR3 loop spans 13 amino acids. Germline assignment: CDR1 GTSNPN and CDR2 SVGIG (reference sequence). The CDR3 DNA sequence: TGTGCCTGGTACACCGATAGCAATCAGCCCCAGCATTTT. As protein: CAWYTDSNQPQHF.

The gene calls are TRBV5-4 and TRBJ1-2; 7 bases line up with TRBD1. CDR1 and CDR2 from the germline V gene are SGHNT and YYREEE (reference sequence). The junction had 6 bases not matched to a gene; V was cut back by 4 bases and J by 0 bases. The CDR3 totals 15 residues. DNA of the CDR3: TGTGCCAGCAGCACCCCGACAGGGCCTAACTATGGCTACACCTTC. Its protein is CASSTPTGPNYGYTF.

On this clone: Other DNA sequences of this sample code for an identical CDR3. V gene TRBV5-4 combines with J gene TRBJ2-6; D remains ambiguous. Germline assignment: CDR1 SGHNT and CDR2 YYREEE (reference sequence). V was clipped by 4 bases and J by 2 bases, with 4 bases between them. The CDR3 runs to 13 residues. CDR3 coding DNA: TGTGCCAGCAGCCAGACTGGGGCCAACGTCCTGACTTTC. Translation gives CASSQTGANVLTF.